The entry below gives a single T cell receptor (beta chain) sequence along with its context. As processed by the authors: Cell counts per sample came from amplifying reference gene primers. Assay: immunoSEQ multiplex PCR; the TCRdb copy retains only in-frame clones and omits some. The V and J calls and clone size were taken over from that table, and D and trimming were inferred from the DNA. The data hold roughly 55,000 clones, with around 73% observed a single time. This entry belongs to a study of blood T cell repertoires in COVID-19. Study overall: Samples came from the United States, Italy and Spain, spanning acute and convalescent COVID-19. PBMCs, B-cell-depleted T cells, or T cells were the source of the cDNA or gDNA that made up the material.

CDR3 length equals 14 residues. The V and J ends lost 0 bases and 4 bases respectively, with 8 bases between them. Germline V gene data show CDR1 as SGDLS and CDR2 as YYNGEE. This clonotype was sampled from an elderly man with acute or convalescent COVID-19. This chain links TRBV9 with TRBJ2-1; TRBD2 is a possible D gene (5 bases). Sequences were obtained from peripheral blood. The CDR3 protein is CASSVGEGYNEQFF. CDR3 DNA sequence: TGTGCCAGCAGCGTAGGTGAGGGTTACAATGAGCAGTTCTTC.